This TCR beta chain originates from a study of beta chain features in type 1 diabetes. On the study more broadly: The patients were much like the healthy donors in age, gender and cell yields.

Expressed TCRB transcripts got sequenced, as all isolated RNA was reverse transcribed. Clones were read by immunoSEQ multiplex PCR, and TCRdb kept only the in-frame ones, dropping some. The sample carries about 470,000 clones, 30% recorded once. For this clone: Its antigen is not identified.

The germline V gene encodes CDR1 GTSNPN and CDR2 SVGIG (reference sequence). V was trimmed by 5 bases and J by 1 base, leaving 11 bases between them. This CDR3 has 13 amino acids. Study-wide points: Insertion counts at VDJ junctions were lower in type 1 diabetes patients, who also showed more deletions there.

Specimen: naive CD4+ T cells from blood. The chain employs TRBV30 and TRBJ1-1, with a tentative D call TRBD1 (5 bases). This TCR derives from a young man in good health. CDR3 in DNA: TGTGCCTGGGGGACTCGACCGAACACTGAAGCTTTCTTT. Its translation: CAWGTRPNTEAFF.